The 2 T cell receptor beta chains listed next were all sequenced from one sample in a study of tumour-infiltrating T cells in Burkitt lymphoma. Clones were read by immunoSEQ multiplex PCR, and TCRdb kept only the in-frame ones, dropping some. The profile shows 46,000 or so clones, approximately 31% of them singletons. Sequences were obtained from tumor tissue. The receptors come from a human donor with Burkitt lymphoma.

The chain is built from TRBV29-1 and TRBJ1-3; D gene uncertain. The CDR3 consists of 12 residues. Deletions cut 6 bases from V and 4 bases from J, with 10 bases between. Per the germline V gene, CDR1 is SQVTM and CDR2 is ANQGSEA. The CDR3 here is CSVQIVGNTIYF. The CDR3 DNA reads TGCAGCGTGCAAATAGTGGGAAACACCATATATTTT.

The chain carries TRBV6-6 and TRBJ1-3; D ambiguous. The CDR3 contains 15 residues. The germline V gene has CDR1 MNHNY and CDR2 SVGAGI (reference sequence). The V gene lost 0 bases and the J gene lost 4 bases, with 10 bases spanning the gap. The CDR3 spells CASSYSSDWGNTIYF. The CDR3 region has the DNA TGTGCCAGCAGTTACTCATCGGACTGGGGAAACACCATATATTTT.